A selection of T cell receptor beta chains follows, all from one sample in a study of molecular identifiers for immune sequencing clone quantification. TCRdb recomputed calls from the PCR reads with MiXCR, one row per CDR3 protein. Of 490,000 or so distinct CDR3 sequences listed, roughly 23% are singletons. Material for sequencing was naive CD8+ T cells from blood, with Jurkat cell RNA spiked in. The source is a human donor in good health. Some libraries in this study had Jurkat cell RNA spiked in. The CDR3 runs from the conserved cysteine through the conserved F or W. The D gene is left open where the match is weak. Rows may omit the clone size; those that give it use once, few, many or a size class.

size	D	J	V	DNA	CDR3
few	-	TRBJ2-5	TRBV9	TGTGCCAGCAGCGACAGGGCTCTGGAGACCCAGTACTTC	CASSDRALETQYF
-	-	TRBJ2-7	TRBV9	TGTGCCAGCAGCGCCTTCGATAGTAGCCACGAGCAGTACTTC	CASSAFDSSHEQYF
-	-	TRBJ1-1	TRBV30	TGTGCCTGGGGGGAAATGAACACTGAAGCTTTCTTT	CAWGEMNTEAFF
-	TRBD2	TRBJ2-1	TRBV27	TGTGCCAGCAGTACCCCAGCGGGGTGGGGGGTTGGTGAGCAGTTCTTC	CASSTPAGWGVGEQFF
few	-	TRBJ1-1	TRBV6-2/TRBV6-3	TGTGCCAGCAGCCGCGGGCTACACAAGATCTTACGGACTGAAGCTTTCTTT	CASSRGLHKILRTEAFF
few	-	TRBJ2-2	TRBV7-2	TGTGCCAGCAGCCCACATTCCTCGAACACCGGGGAGCTGTTTTTT	CASSPHSSNTGELFF
-	TRBD1	TRBJ1-4	TRBV7-9	TGTGCCAGCAGCTTAGTGGGACAGGGTGCGACTAATGAAAAACTGTTTTTT	CASSLVGQGATNEKLFF
many	-	TRBJ2-4	TRBV7-9	TGTGCCAGCACCCACCTAGGACAGTTAGACATTCAGTACTTC	CASTHLGQLDIQYF
-	TRBD2	TRBJ2-7	TRBV20-1	TGCAGTGCTAGGGCTAGCGGGAGGAGCTCCTACGAGCAGTACTTC	CSARASGRSSYEQYF
few	-	TRBJ1-6	TRBV19	TGTGCCAGTAGTATGGACAGCCGAAATTCACCCCTCCACTTT	CASSMDSRNSPLHF
many	TRBD2	TRBJ2-3	TRBV7-6	TGTGCCAGCAGCTTACTAGCGGGAGGTCCAGATACGCAGTATTTT	CASSLLAGGPDTQYF
-	-	TRBJ2-7	TRBV5-1	TGCGCCAGCAGCTTGGGCCAGGGAATGACTGCCTACGAGCAGTACTTC	CASSLGQGMTAYEQYF
few	-	TRBJ2-7	TRBV19	TGTGCCAGTAGTATAACGTGGGCGGATTACGAGCAGTACTTC	CASSITWADYEQYF
-	-	TRBJ2-5	TRBV12-3/TRBV12-4	TGTGCCAGCAGTTTATTCGATAGTTATTTACAAGAGACCCAGTACTTC	CASSLFDSYLQETQYF
-	TRBD1	TRBJ1-5	TRBV30	TGTGCCTGGAGTGGCGGACAGGGCCTCAATCAGCCCCAGCATTTT	CAWSGGQGLNQPQHF
-	TRBD1	TRBJ2-7	TRBV27	TGTGCCAGCAGTCCCGGGACAGATAATTTCTACGAGCAGTACTTC	CASSPGTDNFYEQYF
many	TRBD2	TRBJ2-3	TRBV27	TGTGCCAGCGTGCCCCTGCTAGCGGGAGGGCCAGCTACGCAGTATTTT	CASVPLLAGGPATQYF
once	TRBD1	TRBJ1-3	TRBV7-9	TGTGCCGGCAGCATTACGACAGGGACCTCTGGAAACACCATATATTTT	CAGSITTGTSGNTIYF
-	TRBD1	TRBJ2-1	TRBV5-1	TGCGCCAGCAGCCCATACCCCGGGACAGGGGATGGGCAGTTCTTC	CASSPYPGTGDGQFF
few	TRBD1	TRBJ2-2	TRBV27	TGTGCCAGCAGTTTATCGATCGGGACAGGGTTGGGCGGGGAGCTGTTTTTT	CASSLSIGTGLGGELFF
few	-	TRBJ2-3	TRBV12-3/TRBV12-4	TGTGCCAGCAGTTCGAGATGGGGGATTGAGGTAAAAAGCACAGATACGCAGTATTTT	CASSSRWGIEVKSTDTQYF
-	TRBD1	TRBJ1-1	TRBV18	TGTGCCAGCTCAAACGGACAGGGCGGGTACACTGAAGCTTTCTTT	CASSNGQGGYTEAFF